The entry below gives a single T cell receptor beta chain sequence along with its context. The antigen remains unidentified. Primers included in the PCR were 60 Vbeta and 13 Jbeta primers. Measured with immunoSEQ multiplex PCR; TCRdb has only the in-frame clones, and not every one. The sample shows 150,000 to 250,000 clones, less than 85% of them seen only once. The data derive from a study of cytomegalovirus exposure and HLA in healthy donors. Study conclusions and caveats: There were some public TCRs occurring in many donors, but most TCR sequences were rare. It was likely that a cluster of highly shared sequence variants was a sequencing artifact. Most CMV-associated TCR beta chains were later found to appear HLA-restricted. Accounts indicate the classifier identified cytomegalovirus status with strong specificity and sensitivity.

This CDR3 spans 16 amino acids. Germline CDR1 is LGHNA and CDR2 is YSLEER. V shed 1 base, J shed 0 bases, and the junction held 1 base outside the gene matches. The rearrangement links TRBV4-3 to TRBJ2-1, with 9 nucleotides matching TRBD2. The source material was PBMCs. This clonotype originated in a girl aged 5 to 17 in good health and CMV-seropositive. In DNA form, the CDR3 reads TGCGCCAGCAGCCAAGGCGGGGGGGCCTCCTACAATGAGCAGTTCTTC. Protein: CASSQGGGASYNEQFF.